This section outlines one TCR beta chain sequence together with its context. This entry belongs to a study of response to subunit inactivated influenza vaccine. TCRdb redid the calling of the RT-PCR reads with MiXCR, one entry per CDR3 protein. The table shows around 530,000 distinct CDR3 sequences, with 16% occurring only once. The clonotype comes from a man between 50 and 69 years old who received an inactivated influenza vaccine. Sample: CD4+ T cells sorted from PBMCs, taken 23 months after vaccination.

This chain's CDR3 is CSAHLLAGSYNEQFF. As DNA, the CDR3 is TGCAGTGCTCACCTACTAGCGGGGAGCTACAATGAGCAGTTCTTC. The chain uses TRBV20-1 and TRBJ2-1; TRBD2 agrees at 10 bases. CDR1 DFQATT and CDR2 SNEGSKA come from the germline V gene (reference sequence). V lost 5 bases and J lost 3; bases outside the gene matches: 7. This CDR3 has 15 amino acids.